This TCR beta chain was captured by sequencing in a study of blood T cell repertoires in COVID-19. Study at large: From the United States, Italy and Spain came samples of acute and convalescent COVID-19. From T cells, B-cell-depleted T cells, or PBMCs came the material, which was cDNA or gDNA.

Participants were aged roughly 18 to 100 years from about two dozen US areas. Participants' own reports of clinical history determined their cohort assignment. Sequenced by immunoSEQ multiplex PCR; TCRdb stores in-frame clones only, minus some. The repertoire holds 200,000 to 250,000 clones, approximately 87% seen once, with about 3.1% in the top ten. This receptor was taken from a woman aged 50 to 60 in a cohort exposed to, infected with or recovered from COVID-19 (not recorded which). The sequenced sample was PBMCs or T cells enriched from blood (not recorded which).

The CDR3 here is CASSPLPGKSLNYGYTF. The DNA of the CDR3 is TGTGCCAGCAGTCCTCTCCCCGGGAAGTCTTTAAACTATGGCTACACCTTC. This rearrangement joins TRBV7-3 to TRBJ1-2; no clear D. V lost 6 bases to trimming and J lost 2 bases, with 22 bases between them. Germline CDR1 SGHTA, CDR2 FQGTGA. This CDR3 comprises 17 residues. Complete variable domain (other parts from reference TRBV7-3 and TRBJ1-2): GAGVSQTPSNKVTEKGKYVELRCDPISGHTALYWYRQSLGQGPEFLIYFQGTGAADDSGLPNDRFFAVRPEGSVSTLKIQRTERGDSAVYLCASSPLPGKSLNYGYTFGSGTRLTVV.